The entry that follows covers one TCR beta chain sequence. The data were taken from a study of blood T cell repertoires in COVID-19. Overall study context: The origin of the acute and convalescent COVID-19 samples was the United States, Italy and Spain. The analysed material was cDNA or gDNA that came from T cells, B-cell-depleted T cells, or PBMCs.

Produced via immunoSEQ multiplex PCR; TCRdb's table is partial and in-frame only. The sample consists of 250,000 to 300,000 clones, over 75% of them appearing once. Recruitment covered under 25 US areas and drew participants whose ages spanned roughly 18 to 100 years. Donors were grouped by their self-reported clinical history. Germline V gene data show CDR1 as SNHLY and CDR2 as FYNNEI. The CDR3 is made up of 15 amino acids. V was clipped by 6 bases and J by 3 bases; unmatched bases: 4. The source material was PBMCs or T cells enriched from blood (not recorded which). The rearrangement joins TRBV2 to TRBJ2-7; the match to TRBD2 covers 14 bases. This receptor was identified in a woman in her twenties or thirties who had recovered from COVID-19. The CDR3 nucleotides read TGTGCCAGCAGAGAGGGGACTAGCGGGGGCTACGAGCAGTACTTC. Translation gives CASREGTSGGYEQYF.